Shown below are 10 T cell receptor beta chains from a single sample sequenced in a study of a mutant IDH1 vaccine in newly diagnosed glioma. Their specific antigens are unknown. Time point here: week 35, safety follow-up. Doses of 300 ug of mutant IDH1 20-mer peptide were given with topical imiquimod. TCRdb keeps only in-frame clones here, not all; method: immunoSEQ multiplex PCR. The sample lists tens of thousands of clones, around 85% occurring once. This specimen was PBMCs, taken from a glioma patient whose treatment included an IDH1 peptide vaccine. Source of these receptors: a man aged 40-49 years with glioma.

The chain combines TRBV27 with TRBJ2-5; TRBD2 matches 12 bases. Germline CDR1 MNHEY, CDR2 SMNVEV (reference sequence). The CDR3 covers 16 residues. Germline trimming cut 4 bases from V and 5 bases from J; bases unmatched to any gene: 8. The CDR3 region has the DNA TGTGCCAGCAGTTGGCTAGCGGGAGGGGAGGTGGAGACCCAGTACTTC. Protein: CASSWLAGGEVETQYF.

The gene calls are TRBV5-4 and TRBJ2-1; the D gene is possibly TRBD2 (6 bases). CDR1 and CDR2 (germline): SGHNT, YYREEE (reference sequence). The V end lost 2 bases, the J end lost 6 bases, and 18 bases lay between the germline ends. The CDR3 contains 16 residues. CDR3 protein: CASSLSTGTGLNEQFF. DNA for the CDR3: TGTGCCAGCAGCTTATCCACCGGGACTGGCCTCAATGAGCAGTTCTTC. Combining the CDR3 with reference TRBV5-4 and TRBJ2-1 gives the whole variable domain ETGVTQSPTHLIKTRGQQVTLRCSSQSGHNTVSWYQQALGQGPQFIFQYYREEENGRGNFPPRFSGLQFPNYSSELNVNALELDDSALYLCASSLSTGTGLNEQFFGPGTRLTVL.

This clone has just a few counts. This chain joins TRBV5-6 and TRBJ1-1; D remains unclear. Per germline, CDR1 SGHDT and CDR2 YYEEEE. V was shortened by 3 bases and J by 3 bases, with 15 bases between the two germline ends. The length of the CDR3 is 15 residues. The CDR3 protein is CASSSREGGHTEAFF. The CDR3 DNA follows: TGTGCCAGCAGCTCTCGAGAAGGTGGGCACACTGAAGCTTTCTTT.

The V and J genes are TRBV11-2 and TRBJ1-4; unclear D gene. The germline V gene encodes CDR1 SGHAT and CDR2 FQNNGV. The CDR3 extends over 15 amino acids. V was cut by 1 base and J by 5 bases, with 11 bases left in between. The chain's CDR3 is CASSLARVVNEKLFF. The CDR3 DNA follows: TGTGCCAGCAGCTTAGCCCGGGTCGTAAATGAAAAACTGTTTTTT.

The chain has TRBV5-4 and TRBJ1-2; D is unresolved. This CDR3 contains 12 residues. Germline V lookup: CDR1 SGHNT, CDR2 YYREEE (reference sequence). V shed 0 bases and J shed 13 bases, with 13 bases lying between them. The CDR3 region is CASSLAPLYPTF. The CDR3 nucleotides are TGTGCCAGCAGCTTGGCGCCCTTGTACCCCACCTTC. The whole variable domain, filled in from reference TRBV5-4 and TRBJ1-2, reads ETGVTQSPTHLIKTRGQQVTLRCSSQSGHNTVSWYQQALGQGPQFIFQYYREEENGRGNFPPRFSGLQFPNYSSELNVNALELDDSALYLCASSLAPLYPTFGSGTRLTVV.

V gene TRBV19 combines with J gene TRBJ1-5; the D gene is possibly TRBD1 (6 bases). Per germline, CDR1 LNHDA and CDR2 SQIVND (reference sequence). There are 15 residues in the CDR3. Trimming stripped 4 bases from V and 0 bases from J, with 10 bases between. The CDR3 bases are TGTGCCAGTAGTAGGGGGCGATATAGCAATCAGCCCCAGCATTTT. Protein sequence: CASSRGRYSNQPQHF.

The V gene is TRBV19, the J gene TRBJ1-5; D call uncertain. CDR3 length equals 14 residues. Germline CDR1 reads LNHDA; CDR2 reads SQIVND (reference sequence). Trimming left V 2 bases short and J 3 bases short, with 8 bases between. The CDR3 is CASSINGNNQPQHF. The DNA for the CDR3 is TGTGCCAGTAGTATAAACGGAAACAATCAGCCCCAGCATTTT.

The chain couples TRBV5-6 to TRBJ1-1; D is perhaps TRBD1 (5 bases). CDR3 length: 15 residues. V lost 0 bases and J 1 base, leaving 10 bases between the germline ends. Germline loops: CDR1 SGHDT, CDR2 YYEEEE. CDR3 in amino acids: CASSLVGRGNTEAFF. In DNA, the CDR3 is TGTGCCAGCAGCTTGGTGGGACGGGGGAACACTGAAGCTTTCTTT.

The genes are TRBV18 and TRBJ1-4, with D unresolved. This CDR3 spans 15 amino acids. CDR1 and CDR2 (germline): KGHSH, LQKENI. V was pared by 2 bases and J by 5 bases, with 12 bases between. CDR3 amino acids: CASSPYSSRNEKLFF. Written as DNA, the CDR3 is TGTGCCAGCTCACCATACAGCTCGCGCAATGAAAAACTGTTTTTT.

The genes are TRBV5-5 and TRBJ2-5; tentatively, D is TRBD1 or TRBD2 (7 bases each). This CDR3 is built from 16 residues. Germline V CDR1 and CDR2: SGHKS, YYEKEE (reference sequence). Trimming cost V 4 bases and J 5 bases, with 21 bases left between them. This CDR3 is CASSPSLAQGGETQYF. The CDR3, as DNA: TGTGCCAGCAGCCCCTCCCTAGCGCAGGGGGGGGAGACCCAGTACTTC.